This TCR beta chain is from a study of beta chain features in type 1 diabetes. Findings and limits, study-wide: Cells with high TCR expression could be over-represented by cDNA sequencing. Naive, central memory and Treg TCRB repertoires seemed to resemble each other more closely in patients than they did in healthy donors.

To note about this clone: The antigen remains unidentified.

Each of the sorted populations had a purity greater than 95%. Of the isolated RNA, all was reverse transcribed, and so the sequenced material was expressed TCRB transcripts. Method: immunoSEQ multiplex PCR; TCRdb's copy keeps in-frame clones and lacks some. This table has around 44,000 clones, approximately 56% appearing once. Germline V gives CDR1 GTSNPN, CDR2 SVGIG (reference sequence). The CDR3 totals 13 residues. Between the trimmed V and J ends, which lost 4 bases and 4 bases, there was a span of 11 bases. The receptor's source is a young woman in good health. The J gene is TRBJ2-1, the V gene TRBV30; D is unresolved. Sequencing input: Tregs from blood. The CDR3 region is CAWTGQSYNEQFF. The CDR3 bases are TGTGCCTGGACTGGGCAGTCTTACAATGAGCAGTTCTTC.